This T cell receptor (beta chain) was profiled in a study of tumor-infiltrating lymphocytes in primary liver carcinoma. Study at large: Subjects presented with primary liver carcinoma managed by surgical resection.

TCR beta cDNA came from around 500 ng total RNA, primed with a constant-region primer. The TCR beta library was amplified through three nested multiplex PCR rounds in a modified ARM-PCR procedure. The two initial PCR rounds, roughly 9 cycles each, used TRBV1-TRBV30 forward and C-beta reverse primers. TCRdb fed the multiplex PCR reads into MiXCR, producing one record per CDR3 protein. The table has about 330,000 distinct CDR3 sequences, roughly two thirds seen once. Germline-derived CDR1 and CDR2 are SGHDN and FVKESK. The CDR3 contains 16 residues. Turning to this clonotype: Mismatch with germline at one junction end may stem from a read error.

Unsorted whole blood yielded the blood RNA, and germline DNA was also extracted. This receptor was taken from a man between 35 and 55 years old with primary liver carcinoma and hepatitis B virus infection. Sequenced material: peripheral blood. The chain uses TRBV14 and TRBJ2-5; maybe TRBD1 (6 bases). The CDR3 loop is CTSSQGRTVRGETQYF. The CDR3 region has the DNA TGTACCAGCAGCCAAGGCCGGACCGTAAGGGGGGAGACCCAGTACTTC.